This entry features one T cell receptor (beta chain) sequence. Its antigen remains unidentified. Base-call qualities are not available, and no considerably larger clone is one nucleotide away. The data derive from a study of OX40 agonist ivuxolimab in advanced cancers. Background for the entire study: Ivuxolimab, which targeted the costimulatory receptor OX40 (CD134), was an agonistic, fully human IgG2 monoclonal antibody. Patients were allowed to have had prior anti-PD-1, anti-PD-L1 or anti-CTLA-4 therapy, and approximately 37% of the dose-escalation patients had been treated with checkpoint inhibitors. Of the approximately 50 patients in dose escalation, some 19 had hepatocellular carcinoma, around 15 had melanoma, 9 had renal cell carcinoma and 9 had head and neck cancer. The paper reports the monotherapy dose-escalation portion (N of about 54 patients) of the phase I ivuxolimab trial. Intravenous ivuxolimab was administered to patients every 2 weeks at six dose levels: 0.01, 0.1, 0.3, 1.5, 3 and 10 mg/kg. In the dose-escalation cohort, approximately 80% of patients were male, and the mean age was around 60 years with a range of roughly 20 to 79. Partial responses were achieved by three dose-escalation patients, of whom one had hepatocellular carcinoma and two had cutaneous melanoma. The purpose of peripheral TCRbeta sequencing was to test whether ivuxolimab changed TCR sequence diversity and led to clonal T-cell expansion.

The trial excluded patients who had a history of autoimmune disease or were on systemic immunosuppression. Peripheral blood for TCR sequencing was collected from all dose cohorts at baseline, on cycle 4 day 1, and on cycle 7 day 1. The samples were taken from a phase I, first-in-human, multicenter, open-label dose-escalation trial of ivuxolimab. Adults with locally advanced or metastatic head and neck squamous cell, hepatocellular, melanoma or renal cell carcinoma were enrolled in the trial. CD4+ and CD8+ T cells were sorted separately from peripheral blood before TCR sequencing. For sequencing of the TCRbeta CDR3 region, genomic DNA was extracted from the sorted cells. TCRbeta CDR3 regions were sequenced using the immunoSEQ Assay. TCRdb retrieved this table from immuneACCESS and kept in-frame rearrangements only. Not all clones are present; in checked studies, unresolved V genes account for under half, and no reason is known for the remainder. This sample is represented by around 53,000 clones; approximately 91% of them were singletons. Approximately 0.69% of the sample goes to the ten largest clones.

What the work shows at the level of the full study, not this receptor alone: Low levels of normalized T-cell clonal expansion were also seen in some patients who did not respond. After ivuxolimab, expanded clones were on average more numerous among CD8+ T cells than among CD4+ T cells. At doses of 0.1 to 3.0 mg/kg, clonal expansion of both CD4+ and CD8+ T cells in blood was seen between baseline and week 6. The antigen specificity of the peripheral T cells that underwent clonal expansion was not determined. In the 0.1-3.0 mg/kg groups, partial responders had among the lowest normalized peripheral clonal expansion, particularly in CD8+ T cells.

The CDR3 starts with the cysteine, ends with the phenylalanine, and has 12 residues. The CDR3 DNA has 36 bases and is translated from base 1. Trimming removed 5 bases from V and 13 bases from J; the gene matches leave 8 bases unexplained. In the germline V gene, CDR1 corresponds to SGHRS and CDR2 to YFSETQ. The receptor chain draws on TRBV5-1 and TRBJ2-1, with 8 bases aligning to TRBD1. This receptor was identified in an adult with an advanced solid tumor such as melanoma, head and neck, liver or kidney cancer. The input for sequencing was CD4+ or CD8+ T cells sorted from blood, taken in a trial of the OX40 agonist ivuxolimab. CDR3 reads: CASRDRDWIQFF. At the DNA level, the sequence is TGCGCCAGCAGGGACAGGGACTGGATTCAGTTCTTC.